This T cell receptor beta chain stems from a study of cytomegalovirus exposure and HLA in healthy donors. The study ran its PCR with 60 Vbeta and 13 Jbeta primers. Using immunoSEQ multiplex PCR, the repertoire was profiled, and TCRdb retains in-frame clones only, with some absent. The table includes 80,000 or so clones, 74% detected once. Germline assignment: CDR1 MNHEY and CDR2 SVGAGI. V gave up 11 bases and J gave up 2 bases, with 13 bases separating them. The length of the CDR3 is 13 residues. The rearrangement uses TRBV6-5 and TRBJ2-1; tentative D call: TRBD1 (6 bases). The sequencing sample was made of PBMCs. The TCR was taken from a man aged 30-40 years in good health and CMV-seropositive. CDR3 region: CASRGSAYNEQFF. The CDR3 DNA reads as TGTGCCTCCAGGGGATCAGCCTACAATGAGCAGTTCTTC.